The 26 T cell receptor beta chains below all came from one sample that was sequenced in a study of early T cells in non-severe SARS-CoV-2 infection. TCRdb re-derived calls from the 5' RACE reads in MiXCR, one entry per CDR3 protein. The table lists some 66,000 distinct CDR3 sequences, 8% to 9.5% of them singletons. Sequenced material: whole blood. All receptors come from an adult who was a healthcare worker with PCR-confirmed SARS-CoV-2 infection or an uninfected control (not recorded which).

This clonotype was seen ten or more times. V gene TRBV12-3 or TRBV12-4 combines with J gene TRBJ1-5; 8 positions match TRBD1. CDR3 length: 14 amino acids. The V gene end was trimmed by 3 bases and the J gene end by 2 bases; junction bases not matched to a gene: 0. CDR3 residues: CASSLTGGNQPQHF. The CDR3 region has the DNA TGTGCCAGCAGTTTGACAGGGGGCAATCAGCCCCAGCATTTT.

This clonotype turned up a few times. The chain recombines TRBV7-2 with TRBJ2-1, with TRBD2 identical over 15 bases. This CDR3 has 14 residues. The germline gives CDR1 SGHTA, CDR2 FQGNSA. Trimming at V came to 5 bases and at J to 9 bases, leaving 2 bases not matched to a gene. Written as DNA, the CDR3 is TGTGCCAGCAGCCCGGGACTAGCGGGGGGTGAGCAGTTCTTC. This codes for CASSPGLAGGEQFF.

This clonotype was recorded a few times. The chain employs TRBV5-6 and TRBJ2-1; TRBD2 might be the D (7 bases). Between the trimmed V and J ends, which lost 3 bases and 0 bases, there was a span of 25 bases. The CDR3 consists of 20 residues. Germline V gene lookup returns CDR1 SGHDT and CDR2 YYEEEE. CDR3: CASSWGPSGGTLNSYNEQFF. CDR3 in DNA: TGTGCCAGCAGCTGGGGGCCTAGCGGAGGAACCCTTAACTCCTACAATGAGCAGTTCTTC.

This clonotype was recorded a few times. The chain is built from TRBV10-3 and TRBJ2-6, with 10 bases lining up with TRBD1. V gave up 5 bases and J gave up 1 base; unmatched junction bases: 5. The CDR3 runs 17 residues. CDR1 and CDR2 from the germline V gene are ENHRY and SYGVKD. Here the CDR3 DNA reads TGTGCCATCAGTAGGGACAGGGGACTTTCTGGGGCCAACGTCCTGACTTTC. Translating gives CAISRDRGLSGANVLTF.

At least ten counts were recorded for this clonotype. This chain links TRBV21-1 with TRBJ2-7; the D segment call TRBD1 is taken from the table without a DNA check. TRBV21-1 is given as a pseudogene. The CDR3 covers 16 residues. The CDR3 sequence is CASSKCQAGGFYEQYF. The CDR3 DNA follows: TGTGCCAGCAGCAAATGCCAGGCGGGGGGATTCTACGAGCAGTACTTC.

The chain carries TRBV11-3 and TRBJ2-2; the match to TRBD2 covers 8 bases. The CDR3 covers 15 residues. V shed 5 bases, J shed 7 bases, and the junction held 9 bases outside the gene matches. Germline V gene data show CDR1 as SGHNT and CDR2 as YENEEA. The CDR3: CASSPSGRGSGELFF. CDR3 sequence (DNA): TGTGCCAGCAGCCCCAGCGGGAGAGGTAGCGGGGAGCTGTTTTTT.

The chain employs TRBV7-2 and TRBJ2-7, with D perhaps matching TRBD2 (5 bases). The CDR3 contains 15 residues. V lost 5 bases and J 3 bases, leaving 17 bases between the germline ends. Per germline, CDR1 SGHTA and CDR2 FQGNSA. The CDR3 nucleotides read TGTGCCAGCAGCCAGTCATCGCACGGGATCTACGAGCAGTACTTC. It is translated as CASSQSSHGIYEQYF. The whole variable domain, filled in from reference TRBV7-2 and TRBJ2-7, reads GAGVSQSPSNKVTEKGKDVELRCDPISGHTALYWYRQSLGQGLEFLIYFQGNSAPDKSGLPSDRFSAERTGGSVSTLTIQRTQQEDSAVYLCASSQSSHGIYEQYFGPGTRLTVT.

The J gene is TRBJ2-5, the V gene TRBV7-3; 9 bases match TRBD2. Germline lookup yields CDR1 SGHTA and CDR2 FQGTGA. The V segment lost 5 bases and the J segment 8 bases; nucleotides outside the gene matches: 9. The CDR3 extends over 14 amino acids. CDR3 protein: CASSPGLAYSTQYF. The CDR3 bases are TGTGCCAGCAGCCCTGGACTAGCGTACTCCACCCAGTACTTC.

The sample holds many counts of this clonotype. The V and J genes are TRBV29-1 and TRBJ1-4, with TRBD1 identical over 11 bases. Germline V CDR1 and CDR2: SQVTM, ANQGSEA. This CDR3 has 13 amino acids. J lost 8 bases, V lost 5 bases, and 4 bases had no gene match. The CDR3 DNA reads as TGCAGCGTTTCCGGGACAGGGGGGGAAAAACTGTTTTTT. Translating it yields CSVSGTGGEKLFF.

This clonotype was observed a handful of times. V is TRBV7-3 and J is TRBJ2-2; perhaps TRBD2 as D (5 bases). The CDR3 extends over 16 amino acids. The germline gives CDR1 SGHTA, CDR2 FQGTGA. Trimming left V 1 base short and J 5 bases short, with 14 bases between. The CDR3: CASSLRYEGRTGELFF. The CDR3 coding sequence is TGTGCCAGCAGCTTAAGATACGAGGGCAGAACCGGGGAGCTGTTTTTT.

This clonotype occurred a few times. CDR3 DNA sequence: TGTGCCAGCAGCCCCGGGACCCCCAGCGGGCTTTATTATGATGAGCAGTTCTTC. Translation: CASSPGTPSGLYYDEQFF. This chain connects TRBV13 to TRBJ2-1, with D perhaps matching TRBD2 (6 bases). Deletions cut 5 bases from V and 8 bases from J, with 28 bases between. CDR1 PRHDT and CDR2 FYEKMQ come from the germline V gene (reference sequence). The CDR3 contains 18 residues.

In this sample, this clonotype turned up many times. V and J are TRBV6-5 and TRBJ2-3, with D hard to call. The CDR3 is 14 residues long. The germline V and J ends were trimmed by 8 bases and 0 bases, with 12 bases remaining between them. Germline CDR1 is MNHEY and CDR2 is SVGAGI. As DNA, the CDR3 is TGTGCCAGCGTTAAGGACCTCAGCACAGATACGCAGTATTTT. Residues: CASVKDLSTDTQYF.

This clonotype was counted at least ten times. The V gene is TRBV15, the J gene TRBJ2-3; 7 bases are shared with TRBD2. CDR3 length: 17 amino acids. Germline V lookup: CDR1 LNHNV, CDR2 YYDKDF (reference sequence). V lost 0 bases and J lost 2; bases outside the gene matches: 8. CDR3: CATSRESASGYTDTQYF. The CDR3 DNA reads TGTGCCACCAGCAGAGAATCGGCTAGCGGATACACAGATACGCAGTATTTT. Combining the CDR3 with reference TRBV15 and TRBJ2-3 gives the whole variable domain DAMVIQNPRYQVTQFGKPVTLSCSQTLNHNVMYWYQQKSSQAPKLLFHYYDKDFNNEADTPDNFQSRRPNTSFCFLDIRSPGLGDTAMYLCATSRESASGYTDTQYFGPGTRLTVL.

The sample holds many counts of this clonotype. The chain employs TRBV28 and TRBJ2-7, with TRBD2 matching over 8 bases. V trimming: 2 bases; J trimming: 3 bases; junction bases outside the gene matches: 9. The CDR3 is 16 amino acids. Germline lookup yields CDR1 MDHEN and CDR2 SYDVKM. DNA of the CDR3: TGTGCCAGCAGTTTACGAGGTAGCGGGGAGAACTACGAGCAGTACTTC. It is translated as CASSLRGSGENYEQYF.

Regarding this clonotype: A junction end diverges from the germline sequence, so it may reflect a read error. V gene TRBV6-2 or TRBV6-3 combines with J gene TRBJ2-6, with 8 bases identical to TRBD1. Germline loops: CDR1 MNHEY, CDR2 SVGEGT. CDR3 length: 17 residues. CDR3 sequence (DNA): TGTGCCGGCAGTCCTGGACAGGGCTGGTCTGGGGCCAACGTCCTGACTTTC. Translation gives CAGSPGQGWSGANVLTF.

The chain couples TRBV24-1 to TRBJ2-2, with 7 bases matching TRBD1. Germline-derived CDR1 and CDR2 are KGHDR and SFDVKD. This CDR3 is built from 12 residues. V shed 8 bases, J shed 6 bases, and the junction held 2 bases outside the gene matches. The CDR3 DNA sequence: TGTGCCACCAAAGACAGGGCCGGGGAGCTGTTTTTT. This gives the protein CATKDRAGELFF.

DNA for the CDR3: TGCGCCAGCATTGGGGAAGGTGAGCAGTTCTTC. This sequence encodes CASIGEGEQFF. The V call is TRBV5-1, the J call TRBJ2-1, with D unresolved. V was trimmed by 6 bases and J by 9 bases, leaving 10 bases between them. CDR3 length: 11 residues. Germline lookup yields CDR1 SGHRS and CDR2 YFSETQ.

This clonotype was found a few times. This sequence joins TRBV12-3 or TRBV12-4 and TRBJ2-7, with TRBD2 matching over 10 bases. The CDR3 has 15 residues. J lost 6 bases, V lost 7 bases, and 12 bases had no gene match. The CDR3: CASIPGLAAPREQYF. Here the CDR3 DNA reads TGTGCCAGCATCCCTGGACTAGCGGCCCCACGCGAGCAGTACTTC.

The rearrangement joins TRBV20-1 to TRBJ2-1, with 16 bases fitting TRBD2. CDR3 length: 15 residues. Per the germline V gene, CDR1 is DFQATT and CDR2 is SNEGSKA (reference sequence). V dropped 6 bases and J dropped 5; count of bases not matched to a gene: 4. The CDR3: CSAGTSGRADNEQFF. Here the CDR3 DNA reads TGCAGTGCGGGGACTAGCGGGAGGGCGGACAATGAGCAGTTCTTC.

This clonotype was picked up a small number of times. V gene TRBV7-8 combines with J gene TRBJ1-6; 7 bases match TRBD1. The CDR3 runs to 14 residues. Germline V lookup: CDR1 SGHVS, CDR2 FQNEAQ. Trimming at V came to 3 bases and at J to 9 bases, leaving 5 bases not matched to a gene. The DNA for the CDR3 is TGTGCCAGCAGCTTCTACAGGGGAGGTTCACCCCTCCACTTT. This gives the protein CASSFYRGGSPLHF.

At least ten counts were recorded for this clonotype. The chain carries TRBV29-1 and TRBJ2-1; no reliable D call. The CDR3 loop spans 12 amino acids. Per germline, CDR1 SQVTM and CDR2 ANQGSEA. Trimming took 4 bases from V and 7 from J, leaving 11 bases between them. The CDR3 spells CSVGWSLNEQFF. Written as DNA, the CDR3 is TGCAGCGTTGGTTGGAGCCTTAATGAGCAGTTCTTC.

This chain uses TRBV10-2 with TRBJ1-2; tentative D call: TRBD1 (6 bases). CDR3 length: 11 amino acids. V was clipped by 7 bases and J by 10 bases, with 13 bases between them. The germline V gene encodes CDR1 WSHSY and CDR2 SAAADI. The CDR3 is CASTNRDYYTF. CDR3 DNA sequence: TGCGCCAGCACTAACAGGGATTACTACACCTTC.

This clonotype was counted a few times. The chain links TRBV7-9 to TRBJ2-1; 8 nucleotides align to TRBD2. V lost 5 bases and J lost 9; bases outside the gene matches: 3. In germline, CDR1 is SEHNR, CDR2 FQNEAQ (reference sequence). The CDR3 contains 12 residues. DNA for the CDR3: TGTGCCAGCAGCGTCACTAGCGGTGAGCAGTTCTTC. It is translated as CASSVTSGEQFF.

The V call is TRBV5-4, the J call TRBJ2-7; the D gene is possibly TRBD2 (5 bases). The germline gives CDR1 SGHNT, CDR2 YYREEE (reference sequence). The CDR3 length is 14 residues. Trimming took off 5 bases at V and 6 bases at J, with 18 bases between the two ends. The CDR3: CASRVGLGEGEQYF. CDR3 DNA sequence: TGTGCCAGCAGGGTGGGCCTCGGGGAAGGCGAGCAGTACTTC. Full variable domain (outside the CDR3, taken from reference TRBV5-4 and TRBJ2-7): ETGVTQSPTHLIKTRGQQVTLRCSSQSGHNTVSWYQQALGQGPQFIFQYYREEENGRGNFPPRFSGLQFPNYSSELNVNALELDDSALYLCASRVGLGEGEQYFGPGTRLTVT.

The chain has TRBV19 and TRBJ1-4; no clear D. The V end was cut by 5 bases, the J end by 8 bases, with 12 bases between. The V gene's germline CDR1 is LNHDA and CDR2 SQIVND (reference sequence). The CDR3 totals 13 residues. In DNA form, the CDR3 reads TGTGCCAGTAGTGAAACGTCGAGGGAAAAACTGTTTTTT. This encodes CASSETSREKLFF.

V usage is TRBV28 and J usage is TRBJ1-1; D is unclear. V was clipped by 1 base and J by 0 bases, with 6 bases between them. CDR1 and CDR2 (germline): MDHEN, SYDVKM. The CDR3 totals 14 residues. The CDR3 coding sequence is TGTGCCAGCAGTTTATTTGACCTGAACACTGAAGCTTTCTTT. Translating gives CASSLFDLNTEAFF.